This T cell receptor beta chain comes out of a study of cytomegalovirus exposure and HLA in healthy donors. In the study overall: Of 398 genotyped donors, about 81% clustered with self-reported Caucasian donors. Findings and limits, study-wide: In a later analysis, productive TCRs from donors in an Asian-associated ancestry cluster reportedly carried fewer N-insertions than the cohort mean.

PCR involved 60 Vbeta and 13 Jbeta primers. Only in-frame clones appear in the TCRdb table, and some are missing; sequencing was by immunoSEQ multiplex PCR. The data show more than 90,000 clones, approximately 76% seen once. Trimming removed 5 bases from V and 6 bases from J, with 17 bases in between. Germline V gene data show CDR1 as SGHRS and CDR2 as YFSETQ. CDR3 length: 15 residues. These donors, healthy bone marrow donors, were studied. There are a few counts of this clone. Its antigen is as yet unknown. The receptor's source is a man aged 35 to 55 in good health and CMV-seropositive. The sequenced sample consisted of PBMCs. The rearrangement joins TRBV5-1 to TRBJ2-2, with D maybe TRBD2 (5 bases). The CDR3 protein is CASRPPGPGAGELFF. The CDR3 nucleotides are TGCGCCAGCAGGCCACCGGGCCCCGGGGCCGGGGAGCTGTTTTTT.